This TCR beta chain was found in a study of blood T cells in healthy people across ages. Overall study: For every two T cells, template switching captured about one barcoded beta molecule.

Those donating, healthy Caucasian individuals from Russia, were aged roughly 6 to 100. V gave up 4 bases and J gave up 5 bases, with 14 bases separating them. The CDR3 spans 13 residues. Germline CDR1 reads SQVTM; CDR2 reads ANQGSEA. Primed by a sample-barcoded 5' primer and a J-beta primer mix, a second PCR proceeded for about 6 to 12 cycles. Every molecule of cDNA carried a tag from a template-switch adaptor with 12 random nucleotides. TCRdb redid the calling of the 5' RACE reads with MiXCR, one entry per CDR3 protein. The sample lists 710,000 or so distinct CDR3 sequences, approximately 31% seen once, with 15% in the top ten. Regarding the study as a whole: The study lacked donor CMV status, which possibly confounded expanded clonotype changes.

For this clonotype: Its antigen is as yet unknown.

The source material was blood. The sequence came from a woman of 80 years or more in good health. The V call is TRBV29-1, the J call TRBJ1-1; weak D call: TRBD1 (5 bases). CDR3 region: CSVVPGPGTEAFF. The CDR3 DNA reads TGCAGCGTTGTGCCGGGACCAGGGACTGAAGCTTTCTTT.